Each of the 17 T cell receptor beta chains below was sequenced from the same sample in a study of T-cell reconstitution after alpha-beta-depleted transplantation in children (dated by TCRdb to the mid-2010s). The library was obtained by PCR. Sequencing relied on an Illumina HiSeq 2500. TCR library preparation used molecular barcoding, with unique molecular identifiers applied to normalize quantification of the TCRbeta repertoire. The public reads were reprocessed in TCRdb via fastp at Q25 and MiXCR, keeping in-frame beta chains. Merged by CDR3 protein, the rows form single entries marked with the most common genes and DNA. A total of approximately 520,000 distinct CDR3 sequences appear in this sample, roughly 10% of them only once. In total, the top ten clones hold 14% of the sample. The treatment or condition label for this specimen denotes: allogeneic hematopoietic cell transplantation with graft depleted of TCRalphabeta T cells and CD19 B cells.

The sample in question was PBMCs, mostly from graft donor cells, obtained 180 days after TCRalphabeta/CD19-depleted stem cell transplant. These TCRs come from a female patient aged 2-15 years who had a stem cell transplant for aplastic anemia, so the T cells may come from the graft donor.

The rearrangement links TRBV19 to TRBJ1-1; no firm D call. V was clipped by 6 bases and J by 7 bases, with 9 bases between them. CDR1 and CDR2 from the germline V gene are LNHDA and SQIVND (reference sequence). The CDR3 loop spans 11 amino acids. As DNA, the CDR3 is TGTGCCAGTAGGGACCGACTTGAAGCTTTCTTT. Translation gives CASRDRLEAFF.

V usage is TRBV30 and J usage is TRBJ1-1; D uncertain. Trimming took off 0 bases at V and 3 bases at J, with 8 bases between the two ends. The CDR3 covers 13 residues. CDR1 is GTSNPN, CDR2 SVGIG, per germline (reference sequence). CDR3 sequence: CAWSVTWDTEAFF. CDR3 nucleotide sequence: TGTGCCTGGAGTGTTACCTGGGACACTGAAGCTTTCTTT.

The CDR3: CATSEQGASGELFF. CDR3 coding DNA: TGTGCCACCAGTGAACAGGGGGCGAGCGGGGAGCTGTTTTTT. The chain joins TRBV24-1 to TRBJ2-2, with TRBD1 identical over 9 bases. The germline CDR1 and CDR2 sequences are KGHDR and SFDVKD. With V trimmed by 4 bases and J by 7 bases, 3 bases remained unmatched. The CDR3 has 14 residues.

The J gene is TRBJ1-1, the V gene TRBV4-3, with 7 bases that match TRBD1. The CDR3 spans 12 residues. Germline assignment: CDR1 LGHNA and CDR2 YSLEER. The ends lost 3 bases at V and 8 bases at J; junction bases unmatched: 3. The CDR3 region is CASSQGGQEAFF. In DNA form, the CDR3 reads TGCGCCAGCAGCCAGGGGGGACAGGAAGCTTTCTTT.

V and J are TRBV6-1 and TRBJ2-6; D remains ambiguous. There are 14 residues in the CDR3. Trimming cost V 6 bases and J 4 bases, with 10 bases left between them. Germline CDR1 is MNHNS and CDR2 is SASEGT. CDR3 protein: CASRAMGGANVLTF. In DNA form, the CDR3 reads TGTGCCAGCAGGGCAATGGGGGGGGCCAACGTCCTGACTTTC.

The chain combines TRBV4-3 with TRBJ2-7; D is uncertain. The germline CDR1 and CDR2 sequences are LGHNA and YSLEER. V dropped 2 bases and J dropped 0 bases, with 11 bases sitting between them. This CDR3 region has 15 residues. For the CDR3, the DNA is TGCGCCAGCAGCCAACCCCGGACGGCCTCCTACGAGCAGTACGTC. Protein product: CASSQPRTASYEQYV.

This clonotype was found a few times. The genes are TRBV6-1 and TRBJ2-4, with TRBD2 identical over 7 bases. The CDR3 is 16 residues long. CDR1 and CDR2 (germline): MNHNS, SASEGT. V trimming: 7 bases; J trimming: 9 bases; junction bases outside the gene matches: 18. CDR3 loop: CASTPQAGEVGGIQYF. CDR3 nucleotide sequence: TGTGCCAGCACCCCTCAGGCGGGAGAGGTGGGGGGCATTCAGTACTTC.

This chain connects TRBV4-3 to TRBJ2-4; 12 positions agree with TRBD2. The ends lost 1 base at V and 0 bases at J; junction bases unmatched: 4. This CDR3 contains 18 residues. CDR1 LGHNA and CDR2 YSLEER come from the germline V gene. The DNA of the CDR3 is TGCGCCAGCAGCCAAGCACCGGGACTAGCGGGAGCCAAAAACATTCAGTACTTC. It translates to CASSQAPGLAGAKNIQYF.

This clonotype was seen more than once but under ten times. V and J are TRBV20-1 and TRBJ2-3; 9 bases agree with TRBD2. The trim removed 8 bases at V and 0 bases at J, leaving 12 bases unmatched. The CDR3 covers 16 residues. CDR1 and CDR2 (germline): DFQATT, SNEGSKA (reference sequence). The DNA for the CDR3 is TGCAGTCCCCGGAGCGGGAGGTTCACTAGCACAGATACGCAGTATTTT. As protein: CSPRSGRFTSTDTQYF.

This clonotype was counted once. The chain uses TRBV20-1 and TRBJ2-1; D not certain. CDR1 and CDR2 (germline): DFQATT, SNEGSKA (reference sequence). CDR3 length: 14 amino acids. The V and J ends lost 3 bases and 0 bases respectively, with 9 bases between them. As DNA, the CDR3 is TGCAGTGCTAGCGGAGACCGCTCCTACAATGAGCAGTTCTTC. It codes for CSASGDRSYNEQFF.

This clonotype was seen at least ten times. The gene calls are TRBV6-2 or TRBV6-3 and TRBJ2-1; possible D gene TRBD1, 5 bases. Per the germline V gene, CDR1 is MNHEY and CDR2 is SVGEGT. The CDR3 is 16 residues long. Trimming shortened V by 6 bases and J by 3 bases, and 18 bases separated the two germline ends. CDR3 DNA sequence: TGTGCCAGCAGGACGACTTGGGGCCCTGACTACAATGAGCAGTTCTTC. Translated: CASRTTWGPDYNEQFF.

The chain carries TRBV4-3 and TRBJ2-7, with D possibly TRBD2 on 6 matching bases. CDR1 is LGHNA and CDR2 is YSLEER in the germline V gene. The V end was cut by 0 bases, the J end by 4 bases, with 16 bases between. This CDR3 region has 16 residues. CDR3 in DNA: TGCGCCAGCAGCCAAGATAGCGGCAGGGATAATTACGAGCAGTACTTC. It specifies CASSQDSGRDNYEQYF.

This clonotype has more than one count but fewer than ten. The chain links TRBV6-1 to TRBJ1-3; D is unresolved. V lost 1 base and J lost 5, with 12 bases in between. The CDR3 is 15 residues long. The V gene's germline CDR1 is MNHNS and CDR2 SASEGT. The CDR3 bases are TGTGCCAGCAGTGAAGTAAGAACAGTCAGAAACACCATATATTTT. Protein sequence: CASSEVRTVRNTIYF.

CDR3 in DNA: TGTGCCAGCAGCGTAGGAGAGTATGGGGACAGGGGGTATTTTTCCTCCTACAATGAGCAGTTCTTC. Translation: CASSVGEYGDRGYFSSYNEQFF. This chain links TRBV9 with TRBJ2-1; 11 nucleotides line up with TRBD1. The CDR3 runs to 22 residues. V lost 0 bases to trimming and J lost 0 bases; unmatched junction nucleotides: 17. CDR1 and CDR2 from the germline V gene are SGDLS and YYNGEE.

The CDR3 bases are TGTGCCAGCAGCCAAAGACTGCCCGCTAGCACAGATACGCAGTATTTT. Encoded protein: CASSQRLPASTDTQYF. V is TRBV12-3 or TRBV12-4 and J is TRBJ2-3; D gene uncertain. Between the trimmed V and J ends, which lost 6 bases and 0 bases, there was a span of 16 bases. The CDR3 is 16 residues long.

This clonotype turned up a few times. The chain has TRBV13 and TRBJ2-7; D remains ambiguous. The CDR3 length is 16 residues. V was pared by 5 bases and J by 0 bases, with 17 bases between. Per the germline V gene, CDR1 is PRHDT and CDR2 is FYEKMQ (reference sequence). The CDR3 sequence: CASSPRSGSLSYEQYF. The CDR3 DNA is TGTGCCAGCAGCCCGAGGAGTGGGTCCCTCTCCTACGAGCAGTACTTC.

The chain links TRBV30 to TRBJ1-4; D unresolved. Trimming pared 0 bases from V and 4 bases from J, leaving 6 bases between. The germline V gene encodes CDR1 GTSNPN and CDR2 SVGIG (reference sequence). This CDR3 is built from 13 residues. The CDR3 protein is CAWSVGINEKLFF. The CDR3 bases are TGTGCCTGGAGTGTAGGGATTAATGAAAAACTGTTTTTT.